Presented here are 2 T cell receptor beta chains from one specimen sequenced in a study of T-cell memory formation after mild COVID-19. One entry per CDR3 protein, called by TCRdb with MiXCR from the 5' RACE reads. The sample records roughly 600,000 distinct CDR3 sequences, roughly 18% being singletons. The sequenced sample was PBMCs or a T cell subset sorted from them (not recorded which). The receptor set was obtained from an adult woman who had mild COVID-19 (a few samples of this study predate the infection). Cell type and time point are not known.

This chain connects TRBV9 to TRBJ2-2; 9 nucleotides align to TRBD2. The CDR3 sequence is 15 residues long. V lost 5 bases to trimming and J lost 6 bases; unmatched junction nucleotides: 8. CDR1 SGDLS and CDR2 YYNGEE come from the germline V gene. The chain's CDR3 is CASSLSGSGAGELFF. The DNA of the CDR3 is TGTGCCAGCAGTCTTAGCGGGAGTGGGGCCGGGGAGCTGTTTTTT.

This clonotype was seen a few times. The chain links TRBV11-2 to TRBJ2-3; the match to TRBD2 covers 7 bases. CDR1 and CDR2 from the germline V gene are SGHAT and FQNNGV. The CDR3 covers 14 residues. Losses at the gene ends were 4 bases for V and 7 bases for J; bases not matched to a gene: 8. The CDR3 region is CASSSLTSSNTQYF. Here the CDR3 DNA reads TGTGCCAGCAGCTCCTTGACTAGCTCAAATACGCAGTATTTT.